Sequencing of this T cell receptor (beta chain) was carried out in a study of vaccination effects on CD4 cells after COVID-19. Only in-frame clones appear in the TCRdb table, and some are missing; sequencing was by immunoSEQ multiplex PCR. The sample yields tens of thousands of clones, more than 60% seen once. This CDR3 contains 13 residues. Germline CDR1 and CDR2: SGDLS and YYNGEE. V lost 4 bases and J 3 bases, leaving 11 bases between the germline ends. For this clone: Its antigen is undetermined.

Antigen-specific CD4+ T cells expanded by the ViraFEST assay with viral peptide pools were then sequenced. Following 10 days of culture, CD4+ T cells were isolated. All participants had two doses of either the BNT162b2 or mRNA-1273 vaccine. The specimen comprised CD4+ T cells from PBMCs cultured with HCoV-NL63 spike peptides, sampled after COVID-19 vaccination. This clonotype originated in a human donor who received a COVID-19 vaccine. The rearrangement links TRBV9 to TRBJ2-7; no reliable D call. CDR3 sequence reads: CASSIGPLYEQYF. DNA for the CDR3: TGTGCCAGCAGCATTGGGCCGCTCTACGAGCAGTACTTC.